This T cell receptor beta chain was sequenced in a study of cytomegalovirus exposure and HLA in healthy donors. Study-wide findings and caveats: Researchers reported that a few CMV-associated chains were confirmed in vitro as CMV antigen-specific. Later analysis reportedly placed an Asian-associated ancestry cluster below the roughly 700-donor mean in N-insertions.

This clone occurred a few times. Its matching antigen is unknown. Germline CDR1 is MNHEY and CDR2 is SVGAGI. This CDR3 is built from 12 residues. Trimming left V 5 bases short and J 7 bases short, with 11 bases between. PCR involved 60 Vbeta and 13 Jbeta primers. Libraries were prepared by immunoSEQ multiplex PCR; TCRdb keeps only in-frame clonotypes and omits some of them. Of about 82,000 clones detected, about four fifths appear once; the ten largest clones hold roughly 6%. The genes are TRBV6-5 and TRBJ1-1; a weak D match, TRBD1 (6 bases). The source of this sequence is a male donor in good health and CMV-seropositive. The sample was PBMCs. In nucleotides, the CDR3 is TGTGCCAGCAGTGATAGACAGGTTGAAGCTTTCTTT. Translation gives CASSDRQVEAFF.